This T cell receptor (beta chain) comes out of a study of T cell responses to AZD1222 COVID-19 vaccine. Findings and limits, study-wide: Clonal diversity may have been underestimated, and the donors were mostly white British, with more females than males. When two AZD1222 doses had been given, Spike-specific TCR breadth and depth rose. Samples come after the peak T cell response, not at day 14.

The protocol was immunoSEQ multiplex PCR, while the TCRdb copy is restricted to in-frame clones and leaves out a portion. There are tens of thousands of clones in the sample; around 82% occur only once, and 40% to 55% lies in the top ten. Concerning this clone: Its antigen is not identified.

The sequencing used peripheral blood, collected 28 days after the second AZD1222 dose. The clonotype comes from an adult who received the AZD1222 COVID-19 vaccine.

The CDR3 region has the DNA TGTGCCAGCAGCCCCGGATTTAACTATGGCTACACCTTC. The encoded protein is CASSPGFNYGYTF. The chain couples TRBV6-5 to TRBJ1-2; no firm D call. CDR3 length equals 13 residues. Germline CDR1 reads MNHEY; CDR2 reads SVGAGI. Trimming removed 6 bases from V and 1 base from J, with 9 bases in between.